These T cell receptor beta chains were read from a single sample in a study of shared clonotypes between healthy human individuals. Measured with immunoSEQ multiplex PCR; TCRdb has only the in-frame clones, and not every one. This table holds about 730,000 clones, 72% found once. The specimen sequenced was memory CD4+ T cells sorted from blood. The receptors were gathered from a woman under 40 in good health. The CDR3 runs from the conserved cysteine through the conserved F or W. The D gene is left open where the match is weak. Some rows mark clone size as missing; the rest say once, few, many or name a class of expanded clone.

J gene: TRBJ1-3; V gene: TRBV11-2; D gene: TRBD1; clone size: NA; CDR3 DNA: TGTGCCAGCAGCTTTTCAGGGGGCGCGGGAAACACCATATATTTT; CDR3 protein: CASSFSGGAGNTIYF
J gene: TRBJ2-7; V gene: TRBV20-1; D gene: NA; clone size: NA; CDR3 DNA: TGCAGTGCGGGACCTCGAGAGCAGTACTTC; CDR3 protein: CSAGPREQYF
J gene: TRBJ2-7; V gene: TRBV27; D gene: TRBD1; clone size: NA; CDR3 DNA: TGTGCCAGCAGTTTGTCAGGGGGCTTCCACGAGCAGTACTTC; CDR3 protein: CASSLSGGFHEQYF
J gene: TRBJ2-7; V gene: TRBV28; D gene: NA; clone size: once; CDR3 DNA: TGTGCCAGCAGCGCTGGCGAGCAGTACTTC; CDR3 protein: CASSAGEQYF
J gene: TRBJ2-5; V gene: TRBV7-2; D gene: NA; clone size: once; CDR3 DNA: TGTGCCAGCAGCTTAGGGTTCAGCCAAGAGACCCAGTACTTC; CDR3 protein: CASSLGFSQETQYF
J gene: TRBJ1-1; V gene: TRBV7-6; D gene: NA; clone size: NA; CDR3 DNA: TGTGCCAGCAGCTTAGGCGGAAGTATGAACACTGAAGCTTTCTTT; CDR3 protein: CASSLGGSMNTEAFF
J gene: TRBJ2-7; V gene: TRBV11-2; D gene: NA; clone size: few; CDR3 DNA: TGTGCCAGCAGCCCCTCACATACGGGGCAGCAGTACTTC; CDR3 protein: CASSPSHTGQQYF
J gene: TRBJ1-1; V gene: TRBV7-2; D gene: NA; clone size: many; CDR3 DNA: TGTGCCAGCAGCTTCCAACCGTACACTGAAGCTTTCTTT; CDR3 protein: CASSFQPYTEAFF
J gene: TRBJ2-1; V gene: TRBV29-1; D gene: TRBD2; clone size: NA; CDR3 DNA: TGCAGCGTTGAGGCTAGCGGGGTTCAGTTCTTC; CDR3 protein: CSVEASGVQFF
J gene: TRBJ1-5; V gene: TRBV2; D gene: NA; clone size: NA; CDR3 DNA: TGTGCCAGCAGTGCTAGGGCAGGGCCCTTTCAGCCCCAGCATTTT; CDR3 protein: CASSARAGPFQPQHF
J gene: TRBJ1-5; V gene: TRBV6-1; D gene: NA; clone size: once; CDR3 DNA: TGTGCCAGCAGGGGCCAGGGCGGCAATCAGCCCCAGCATTTT; CDR3 protein: CASRGQGGNQPQHF
J gene: TRBJ2-7; V gene: TRBV5-4; D gene: NA; clone size: NA; CDR3 DNA: TGTGCCAGCAGCTCGGACCAGTTGAAGCAGTACTTC; CDR3 protein: CASSSDQLKQYF
J gene: TRBJ2-2; V gene: TRBV7-6; D gene: NA; clone size: NA; CDR3 DNA: TGTGCCAGCAGCTCCTTAACAGGGTTGGCCGGGGAGCTGTTTTTT; CDR3 protein: CASSSLTGLAGELFF
J gene: TRBJ1-1; V gene: TRBV7-8; D gene: NA; clone size: NA; CDR3 DNA: TGTGCCAGCAGCCAATCTCGGGCAGCTCTGAACACTGAAGCTTTCTTT; CDR3 protein: CASSQSRAALNTEAFF
J gene: TRBJ2-1; V gene: TRBV5-1; D gene: TRBD2; clone size: NA; CDR3 DNA: TGCGCCAGCAGAGGTGGCCTAGCGGAGGGCGGTGAGCAGTTCTTC; CDR3 protein: CASRGGLAEGGEQFF
J gene: TRBJ2-7; V gene: TRBV30; D gene: NA; clone size: NA; CDR3 DNA: TGTGCCTGGGAGGGGGCCTACGAGCAGTACTTC; CDR3 protein: CAWEGAYEQYF
J gene: TRBJ1-4; V gene: TRBV27; D gene: NA; clone size: NA; CDR3 DNA: TGTGCCAGCAGTTTAGACTCGGGACCGGGGGGGCAACTGTTTTTT; CDR3 protein: CASSLDSGPGGQLFF
J gene: TRBJ2-3; V gene: TRBV11-2; D gene: NA; clone size: NA; CDR3 DNA: TGTGCCAGCAGCCCGGGACGGAGCACAGATACGCAGTATTTT; CDR3 protein: CASSPGRSTDTQYF
J gene: TRBJ2-7; V gene: TRBV11-2; D gene: NA; clone size: NA; CDR3 DNA: TGTGCCAGCAGCTTACGGGGGACAGAAGGCTACGAGCAGTACTTC; CDR3 protein: CASSLRGTEGYEQYF
J gene: TRBJ1-5; V gene: TRBV18; D gene: NA; clone size: NA; CDR3 DNA: TGTGCCAGCTCAGGGCCTCCGGGACTTGGGCAGCCCCAGCATTTT; CDR3 protein: CASSGPPGLGQPQHF
J gene: TRBJ1-2; V gene: TRBV7-9; D gene: TRBD1; clone size: NA; CDR3 DNA: TGTGCCAGCAGCGGAGGGACAGGGTTCGGCTATGGCTACACCTTC; CDR3 protein: CASSGGTGFGYGYTF
J gene: TRBJ2-6; V gene: TRBV7-8; D gene: NA; clone size: NA; CDR3 DNA: TGTGCCAGCAGCCTTCGGACAGACTACTTATCTGGGGCCAACGTCCTGACTTTC; CDR3 protein: CASSLRTDYLSGANVLTF